These 8 T cell receptor beta chains originate from one sample sequenced in a study of tumor-infiltrating lymphocytes in localized non-small cell lung cancer. Sequencing was performed with immunoSEQ multiplex PCR; in TCRdb, only in-frame clones are kept and a portion is missing. The sample includes 9,500 to 15,000 clones, under 80% of them seen just once. Sequencing was performed on lung tumor tissue. The receptor set was obtained from a human donor with non-small cell lung cancer.

V gene TRBV13 combines with J gene TRBJ2-2, with D perhaps matching TRBD1 or TRBD2 (6 bases each). Looked up from germline, CDR1 is PRHDT and CDR2 is FYEKMQ (reference sequence). The CDR3 is 16 amino acids. Deletions cut 8 bases from V and 4 bases from J, with 20 bases between. For the CDR3, the DNA is TGTGCCAGCCTTGCCCAAAGGGGGGTTAGCACCGGGGAGCTGTTTTTT. Translating it yields CASLAQRGVSTGELFF.

The chain couples TRBV15 to TRBJ1-3; D call uncertain. V was shortened by 2 bases and J by 3 bases, with 11 bases between the two germline ends. The CDR3 is made up of 15 amino acids. Germline assignment: CDR1 LNHNV and CDR2 YYDKDF (reference sequence). The CDR3 DNA reads TGTGCCACCAGCAGAAACGAGGGTAGTGGAAACACCATATATTTT. As protein: CATSRNEGSGNTIYF. The full variable domain, its missing parts supplied by reference TRBV15 and TRBJ1-3, is DAMVIQNPRYQVTQFGKPVTLSCSQTLNHNVMYWYQQKSSQAPKLLFHYYDKDFNNEADTPDNFQSRRPNTSFCFLDIRSPGLGDTAMYLCATSRNEGSGNTIYFGEGSWLTVV.

V usage is TRBV18 and J usage is TRBJ2-1, with 11 bases lining up with TRBD1. V shed 2 bases, J shed 5 bases, and the junction held 11 bases outside the gene matches. Germline V gene sequence: CDR1 KGHSH, CDR2 LQKENI. The CDR3 extends over 18 amino acids. The CDR3 region is CASSPRAPGQGANNEQFF. Written as DNA, the CDR3 is TGTGCCAGCTCACCAAGGGCGCCCGGACAGGGGGCGAACAATGAGCAGTTCTTC.

V is TRBV5-1 and J is TRBJ2-5, with TRBD2 identical over 8 bases. CDR1 is SGHRS and CDR2 is YFSETQ in the germline V gene. The CDR3 contains 15 residues. V lost 4 bases, J lost 5 bases, and 10 bases stayed unmatched. In DNA form, the CDR3 reads TGCGCCAGCAGCGGGGTAGCGGGATTATCGGAGACCCAGTACTTC. It is translated as CASSGVAGLSETQYF.

The rearrangement links TRBV5-6 to TRBJ1-1; D unclear. V was cut by 3 bases and J by 4 bases, with 13 bases left in between. Germline lookup yields CDR1 SGHDT and CDR2 YYEEEE. This CDR3 contains 14 residues. The CDR3 DNA is TGTGCCAGCAGCTCGTTGTCCCGTTTCACTGAAGCTTTCTTT. The encoded protein is CASSSLSRFTEAFF.

The rearrangement joins TRBV2 to TRBJ2-5; D is possibly TRBD2 (6 bases). Deletions cut 4 bases from V and 0 bases from J, with 12 bases between. Germline assignment: CDR1 SNHLY and CDR2 FYNNEI. The CDR3 contains 15 residues. CDR3 bases: TGTGCCAGCAGTGCTACGGGGGAGTACCAAGAGACCCAGTACTTC. It codes for CASSATGEYQETQYF.

This sequence joins TRBV19 and TRBJ2-5; tentatively, D is TRBD1 (6 bases). V lost 9 bases, J lost 5 bases, and 22 bases lay in between. The V gene's germline CDR1 is LNHDA and CDR2 SQIVND (reference sequence). The CDR3 is 15 residues long. The CDR3 DNA follows: TGTGCCAGCCATCCTGGGTGGGGGCGCGGGGAGACCCAGTACTTC. Amino acids: CASHPGWGRGETQYF.

This clone was counted a few times. The rearrangement uses TRBV5-8 and TRBJ2-3, with D tentatively TRBD1 (6 bases). Per germline, CDR1 SGHTS and CDR2 YDEGEE. The CDR3 is 15 residues long. V was clipped by 4 bases and J by 8 bases, with 20 bases between them. The CDR3 nucleotides read TGTGCCAGCAGCCCAGGGGACCCATCCGTGGGTACGCAGTATTTT. This gives the protein CASSPGDPSVGTQYF.